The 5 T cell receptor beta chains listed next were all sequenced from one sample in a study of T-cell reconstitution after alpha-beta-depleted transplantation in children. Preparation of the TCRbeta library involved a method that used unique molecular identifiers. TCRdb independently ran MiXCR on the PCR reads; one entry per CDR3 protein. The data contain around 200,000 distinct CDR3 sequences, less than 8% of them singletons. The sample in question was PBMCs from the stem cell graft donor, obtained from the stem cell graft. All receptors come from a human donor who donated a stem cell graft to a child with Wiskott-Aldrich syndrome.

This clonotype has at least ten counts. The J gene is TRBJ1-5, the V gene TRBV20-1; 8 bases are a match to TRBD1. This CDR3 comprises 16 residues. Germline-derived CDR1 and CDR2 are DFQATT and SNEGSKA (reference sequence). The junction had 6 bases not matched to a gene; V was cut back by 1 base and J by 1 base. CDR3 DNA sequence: TGCAGTGCTAGAGGGCAGGGGGCAGCGAGCAATCAGCCCCAGCATTTT. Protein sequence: CSARGQGAASNQPQHF.

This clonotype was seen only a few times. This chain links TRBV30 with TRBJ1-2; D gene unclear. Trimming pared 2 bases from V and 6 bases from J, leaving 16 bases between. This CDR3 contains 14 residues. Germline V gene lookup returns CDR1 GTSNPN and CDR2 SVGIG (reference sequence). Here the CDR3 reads CAWSSQVRADGYTF. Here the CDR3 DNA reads TGTGCCTGGAGTTCGCAGGTCCGGGCGGATGGCTACACCTTC.

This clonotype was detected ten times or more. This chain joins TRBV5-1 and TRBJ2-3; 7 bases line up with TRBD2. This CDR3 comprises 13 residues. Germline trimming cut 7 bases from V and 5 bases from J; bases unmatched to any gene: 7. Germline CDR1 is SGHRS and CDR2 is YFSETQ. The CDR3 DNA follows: TGCGCCAGCGCGGCGGGGGTAATAGATACGCAGTATTTT. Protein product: CASAAGVIDTQYF.

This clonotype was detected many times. The DNA for the CDR3 is TGCAGTGCTAGAGAACAGACAAGGGGCCACGAGCAGTACTTC. Its protein is CSAREQTRGHEQYF. V usage is TRBV20-1 and J usage is TRBJ2-7, with a tentative D call TRBD1 (5 bases). Germline V lookup: CDR1 DFQATT, CDR2 SNEGSKA (reference sequence). Trimming shortened V by 0 bases and J by 5 bases, and 14 bases separated the two germline ends. CDR3 length: 14 amino acids.

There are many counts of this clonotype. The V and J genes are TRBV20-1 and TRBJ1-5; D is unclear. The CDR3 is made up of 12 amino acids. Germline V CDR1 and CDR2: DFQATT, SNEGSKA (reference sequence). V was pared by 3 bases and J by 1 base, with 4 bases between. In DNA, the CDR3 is TGCAGTGCTAGTTTAAGCAATCAGCCCCAGCATTTT. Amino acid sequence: CSASLSNQPQHF.